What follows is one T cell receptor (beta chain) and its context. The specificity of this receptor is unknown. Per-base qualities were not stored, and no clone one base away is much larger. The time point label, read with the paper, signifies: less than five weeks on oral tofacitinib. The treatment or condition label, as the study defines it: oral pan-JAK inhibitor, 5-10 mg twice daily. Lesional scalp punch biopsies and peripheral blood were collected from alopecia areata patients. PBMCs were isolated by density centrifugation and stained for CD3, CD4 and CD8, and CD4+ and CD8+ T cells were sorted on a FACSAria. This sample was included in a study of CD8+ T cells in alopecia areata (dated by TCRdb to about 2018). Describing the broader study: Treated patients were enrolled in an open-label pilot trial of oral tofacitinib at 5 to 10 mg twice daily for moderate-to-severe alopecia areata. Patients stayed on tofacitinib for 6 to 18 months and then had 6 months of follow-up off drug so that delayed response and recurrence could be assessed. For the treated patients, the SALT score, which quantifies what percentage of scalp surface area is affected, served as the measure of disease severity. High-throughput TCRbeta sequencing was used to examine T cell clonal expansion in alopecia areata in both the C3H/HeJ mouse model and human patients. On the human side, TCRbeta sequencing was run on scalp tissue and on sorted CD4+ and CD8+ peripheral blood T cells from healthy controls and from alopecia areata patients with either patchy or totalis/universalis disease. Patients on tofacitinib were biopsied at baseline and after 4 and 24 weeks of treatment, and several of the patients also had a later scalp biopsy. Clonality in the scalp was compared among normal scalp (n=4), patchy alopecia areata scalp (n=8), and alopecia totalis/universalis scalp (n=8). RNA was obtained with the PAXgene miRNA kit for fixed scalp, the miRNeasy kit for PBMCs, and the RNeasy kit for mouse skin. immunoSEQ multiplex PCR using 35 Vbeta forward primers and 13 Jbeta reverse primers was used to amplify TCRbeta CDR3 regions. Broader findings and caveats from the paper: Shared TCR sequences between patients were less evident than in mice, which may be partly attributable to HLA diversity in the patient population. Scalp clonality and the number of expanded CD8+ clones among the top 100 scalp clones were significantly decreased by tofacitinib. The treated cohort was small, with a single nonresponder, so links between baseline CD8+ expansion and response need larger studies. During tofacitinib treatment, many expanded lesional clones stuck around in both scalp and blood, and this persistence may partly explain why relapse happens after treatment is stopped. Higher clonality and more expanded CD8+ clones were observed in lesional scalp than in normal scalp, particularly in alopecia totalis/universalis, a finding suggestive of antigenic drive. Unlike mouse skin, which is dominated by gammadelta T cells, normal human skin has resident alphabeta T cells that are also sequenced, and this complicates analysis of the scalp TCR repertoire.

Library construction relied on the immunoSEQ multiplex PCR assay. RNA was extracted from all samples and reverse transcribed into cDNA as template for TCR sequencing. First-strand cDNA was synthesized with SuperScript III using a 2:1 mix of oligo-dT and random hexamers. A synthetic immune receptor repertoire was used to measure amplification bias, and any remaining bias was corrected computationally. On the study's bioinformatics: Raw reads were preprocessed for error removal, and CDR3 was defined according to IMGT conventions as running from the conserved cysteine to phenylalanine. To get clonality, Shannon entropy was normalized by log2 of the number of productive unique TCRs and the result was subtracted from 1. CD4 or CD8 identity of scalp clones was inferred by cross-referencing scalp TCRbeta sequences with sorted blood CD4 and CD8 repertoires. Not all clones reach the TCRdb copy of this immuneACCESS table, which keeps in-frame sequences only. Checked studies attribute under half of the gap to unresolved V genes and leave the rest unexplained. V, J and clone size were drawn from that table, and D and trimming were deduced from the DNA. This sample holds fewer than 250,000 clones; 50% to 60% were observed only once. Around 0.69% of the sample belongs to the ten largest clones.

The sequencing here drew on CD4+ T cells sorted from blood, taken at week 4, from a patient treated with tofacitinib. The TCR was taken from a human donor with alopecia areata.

The bases read TGTGCCTGGAGCCTGCAGCCGGCAGTACTTGCAGGGGGCTACACCTTC. This translates into CAWSLQPAVLAGGYTF. This receptor chain uses TRBV30 and TRBJ1-2, and perhaps TRBD1 as D gene, on 5 matching bases. The V and J ends are trimmed by 3 bases and 8 bases, leaving 25 bases between them. CDR1 and CDR2 (GTSNPN, SVGIG) derive from the germline V gene (reference sequence). Measured from the cysteine to the phenylalanine, the CDR3 is 16 residues long. This entry keeps only the CDR3 DNA: 48 bases, framed from base 1.